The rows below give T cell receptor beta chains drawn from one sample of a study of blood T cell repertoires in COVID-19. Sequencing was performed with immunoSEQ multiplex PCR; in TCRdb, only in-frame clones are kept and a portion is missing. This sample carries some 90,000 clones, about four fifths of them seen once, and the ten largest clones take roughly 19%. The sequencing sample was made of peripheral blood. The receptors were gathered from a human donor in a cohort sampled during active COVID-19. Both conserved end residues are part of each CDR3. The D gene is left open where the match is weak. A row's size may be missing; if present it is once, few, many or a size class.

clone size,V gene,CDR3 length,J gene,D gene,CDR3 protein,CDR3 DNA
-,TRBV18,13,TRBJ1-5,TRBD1,CASSSDRDQPQHF,TGTGCCAGCTCATCCGACAGGGACCAGCCCCAGCATTTT
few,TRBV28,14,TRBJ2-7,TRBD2,CASSSSGRAYEQYF,TGTGCCAGCAGTTCAAGCGGGAGGGCCTACGAGCAGTACTTC
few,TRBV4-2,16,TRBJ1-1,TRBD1,CASSQEWDRGNTEAFF,TGTGCCAGCAGCCAAGAGTGGGACAGGGGGAACACTGAAGCTTTCTTT
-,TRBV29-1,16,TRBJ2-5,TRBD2,CSVGLRLAGVRETQYF,TGCAGCGTGGGCCTACGGCTAGCGGGAGTGAGGGAGACCCAGTACTTC
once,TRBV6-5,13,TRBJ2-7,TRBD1,CASSPRTGREQYF,TGTGCCAGCAGTCCTCGGACAGGGAGGGAGCAGTACTTC
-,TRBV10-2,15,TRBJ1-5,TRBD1,CASRDRAYSNQPQHF,TGCGCCAGCAGGGACAGGGCATATAGCAATCAGCCCCAGCATTTT
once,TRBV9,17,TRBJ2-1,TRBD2,CASSVGLAGAAYNEQFF,TGTGCCAGCAGCGTTGGACTAGCGGGAGCCGCCTACAATGAGCAGTTCTTC
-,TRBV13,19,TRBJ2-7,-,CASTGARNKLVRAPYEQYF,TGTGCCAGCACCGGCGCCAGAAATAAACTAGTTCGAGCCCCCTACGAGCAGTACTTC
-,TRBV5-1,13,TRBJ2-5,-,CASSLGPGETQYF,TGCGCCAGCAGCTTGGGCCCCGGAGAGACCCAGTACTTC
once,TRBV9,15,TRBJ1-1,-,CASSFGGTMNTEAFF,TGTGCCAGCAGCTTCGGGGGTACCATGAACACTGAAGCTTTCTTT
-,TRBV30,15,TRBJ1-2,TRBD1,CAGSVRTGGHYGYTF,TGTGCCGGGAGTGTGAGGACAGGGGGCCACTATGGCTACACCTTC
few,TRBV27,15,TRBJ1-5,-,CASSPGFVIGQPQHF,TGTGCCAGCAGTCCAGGGTTCGTAATTGGTCAGCCCCAGCATTTT
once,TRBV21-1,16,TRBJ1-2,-,CASSNPDRKEGEGYTF,TGTGCCAGCAGCAACCCTGACAGAAAAGAGGGGGAAGGCTACACCTTC
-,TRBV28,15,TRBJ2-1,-,CASSATRSLFNEQFF,TGTGCCAGCAGCGCGACTCGTTCCCTTTTCAATGAGCAGTTCTTC
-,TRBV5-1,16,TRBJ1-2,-,CASSLRPRDTAYGYTF,TGCGCCAGCAGCTTGAGGCCCCGGGACACCGCCTATGGCTACACCTTC
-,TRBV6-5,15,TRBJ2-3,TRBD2,CASSLLAGVTDTQYF,TGTGCCAGCAGTTTACTAGCGGGAGTGACAGATACGCAGTATTTT
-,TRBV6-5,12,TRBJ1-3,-,CASTPGGNTIYF,TGTGCCAGCACCCCAGGCGGAAACACCATATATTTT
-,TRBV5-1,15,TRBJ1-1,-,CASSPGGAMNTEAFF,TGCGCCAGCAGCCCCGGCGGGGCCATGAACACTGAAGCTTTCTTT
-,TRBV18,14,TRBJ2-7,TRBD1,CASSPGQGPYEQYF,TGTGCCAGCTCACCGGGACAGGGTCCCTACGAGCAGTACTTC
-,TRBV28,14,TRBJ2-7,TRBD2,CASSFISGTDEQYF,TGTGCCAGCAGTTTCATCAGCGGGACCGACGAGCAGTACTTC
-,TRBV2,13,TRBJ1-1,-,CASRTGGGTEAFF,TGTGCCAGCAGGACGGGAGGTGGCACTGAAGCTTTCTTT
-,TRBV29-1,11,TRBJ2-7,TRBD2,CSGGLAYEQYF,TGCAGCGGCGGACTAGCTTACGAGCAGTACTTC
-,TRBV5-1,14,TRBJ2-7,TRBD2,CASSQAREAGEQYF,TGCGCCAGCAGCCAGGCCAGGGAAGCGGGGGAGCAGTACTTC
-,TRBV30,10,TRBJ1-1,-,CAGLTVEAFF,TGTGCCGGATTAACAGTAGAAGCTTTCTTT
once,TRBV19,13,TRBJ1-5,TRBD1,CAARGLGNQPQHF,TGTGCCGCGAGGGGGCTGGGCAATCAGCCCCAGCATTTT
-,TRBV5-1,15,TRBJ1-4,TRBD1,CASSVQGATNEKLFF,TGCGCCAGCAGCGTTCAGGGGGCAACTAATGAAAAACTGTTTTTT
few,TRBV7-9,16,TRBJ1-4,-,CASSENGLRQNEKLFF,TGTGCCAGCAGCGAGAACGGTTTGAGGCAGAATGAAAAACTGTTTTTT
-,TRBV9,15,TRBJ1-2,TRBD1,CASSVGDRGPGGYTF,TGTGCCAGCAGCGTAGGAGACAGGGGGCCTGGTGGCTACACCTTC
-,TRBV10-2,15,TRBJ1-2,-,CASSEPVRGRGGYTF,TGCGCCAGCAGTGAGCCTGTCCGGGGCCGGGGGGGCTACACCTTC
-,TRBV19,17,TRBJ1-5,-,CASSIDGSGSSNQPQHF,TGTGCCAGTAGTATCGACGGCAGCGGGAGTAGCAATCAGCCCCAGCATTTT
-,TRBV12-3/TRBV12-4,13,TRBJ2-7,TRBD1,CASTRQGGNEQYF,TGTGCCAGCACGCGACAGGGTGGCAACGAGCAGTACTTC
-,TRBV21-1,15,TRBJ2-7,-,CASSKVDREAYEQYF,TGTGCCAGCAGCAAAGTCGATCGAGAGGCCTACGAGCAGTACTTC
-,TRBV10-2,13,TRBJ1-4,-,CASRHSTNEKLFF,TGCGCCAGCAGGCACTCAACTAATGAAAAACTGTTTTTT
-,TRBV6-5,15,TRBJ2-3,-,CASSYSKRGQGTQYF,TGTGCCAGCAGTTACTCGAAACGGGGTCAGGGGACGCAGTATTTT
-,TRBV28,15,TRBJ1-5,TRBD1,CASSSGDRRNQPQHF,TGTGCCAGCAGCTCTGGGGACAGGAGGAATCAGCCCCAGCATTTT
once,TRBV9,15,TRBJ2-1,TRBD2,CASSGSSGVGNEQFF,TGTGCCAGCAGTGGATCTAGCGGGGTGGGCAATGAGCAGTTCTTC
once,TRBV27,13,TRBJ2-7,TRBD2,CASMRPPSGSLNF,TGTGCCAGCATGCGGCCCCCTAGCGGGAGTCTTAACTTC
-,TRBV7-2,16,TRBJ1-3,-,CASSSDISHSGNTIYF,TGTGCCAGCAGCTCAGATATAAGTCACTCTGGAAACACCATATATTTT
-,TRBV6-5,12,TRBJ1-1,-,CATRTPGAEAFF,TGTGCCACGAGGACACCTGGCGCTGAAGCTTTCTTT
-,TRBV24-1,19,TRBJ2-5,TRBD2,CATSDPSSGSVKIGETQYF,TGTGCCACCAGTGACCCTTCTAGCGGGAGCGTTAAGATAGGGGAGACCCAGTACTTC
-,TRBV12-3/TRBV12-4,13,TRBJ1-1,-,CASRLAGNTEAFF,TGTGCCAGCAGACTTGCAGGTAACACTGAAGCTTTCTTT
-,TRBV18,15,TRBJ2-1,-,CASSSGAGVVDEQFF,TGTGCCAGCTCTTCAGGGGCGGGGGTAGTGGATGAGCAGTTCTTC
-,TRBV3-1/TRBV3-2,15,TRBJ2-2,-,CASTHSTEYPGELFF,TGTGCCAGCACCCACAGTACGGAGTACCCCGGGGAGCTGTTTTTT
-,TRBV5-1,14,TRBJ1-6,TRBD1,CASSLQGANSPLHF,TGCGCCAGCAGCTTGCAGGGGGCAAATTCACCCCTCCACTTT
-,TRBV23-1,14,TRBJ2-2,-,CARTPFARDGELFF,TGCGCCAGGACTCCCTTTGCCCGGGACGGGGAGCTGTTTTTT
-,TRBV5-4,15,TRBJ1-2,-,CASTQEGGGRKGYTF,TGTGCCAGCACCCAGGAGGGTGGCGGTAGGAAAGGCTACACCTTC
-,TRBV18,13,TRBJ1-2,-,CASSPSPADGYTF,TGTGCCAGCTCACCGTCGCCGGCGGATGGCTACACCTTC
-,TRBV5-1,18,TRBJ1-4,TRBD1,CASSLSVPGTGVNEKLFF,TGCGCCAGCAGCTTGTCGGTTCCCGGGACAGGAGTTAATGAAAAACTGTTTTTT
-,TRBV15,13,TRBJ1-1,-,CATSRDLRTEAFF,TGTGCCACCAGCAGAGATCTGCGCACTGAAGCTTTCTTT
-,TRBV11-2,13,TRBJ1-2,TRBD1,CASSLDRASGYTF,TGTGCCAGCAGCCTCGACAGGGCCAGTGGCTACACCTTC
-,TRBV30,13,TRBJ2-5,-,CAWSPPNRPLQYF,TGTGCCTGGAGTCCCCCGAACAGGCCTCTCCAGTACTTC
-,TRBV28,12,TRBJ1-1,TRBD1,CASRTDRVSAFF,TGTGCCAGCAGGACTGACAGGGTATCGGCTTTCTTT
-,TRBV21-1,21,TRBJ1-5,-,CASSKKARRISGPHSNQPQHF,TGTGCCAGCAGCAAGAAGGCGAGACGGATAAGTGGGCCTCATAGCAATCAGCCCCAGCATTTT
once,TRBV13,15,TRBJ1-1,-,CASSYPPDRNTEAFF,TGTGCCAGCAGCTACCCTCCGGACAGGAACACTGAAGCTTTCTTT